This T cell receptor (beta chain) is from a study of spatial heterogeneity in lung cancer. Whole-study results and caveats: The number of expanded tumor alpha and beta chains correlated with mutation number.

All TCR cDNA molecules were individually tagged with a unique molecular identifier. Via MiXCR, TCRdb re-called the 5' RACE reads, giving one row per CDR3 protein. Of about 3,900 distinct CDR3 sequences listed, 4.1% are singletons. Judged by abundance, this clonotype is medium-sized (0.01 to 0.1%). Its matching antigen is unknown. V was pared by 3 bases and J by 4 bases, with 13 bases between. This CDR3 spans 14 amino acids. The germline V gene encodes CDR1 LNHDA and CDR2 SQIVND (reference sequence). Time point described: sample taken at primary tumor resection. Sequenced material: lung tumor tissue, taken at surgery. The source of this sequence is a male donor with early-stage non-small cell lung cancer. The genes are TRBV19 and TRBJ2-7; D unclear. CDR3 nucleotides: TGTGCCAGTAGTATTGTTAAAGGGAATTACGAGCAGTACGTC. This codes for CASSIVKGNYEQYV.